This T cell receptor beta chain stems from a study of Ad26.COV2.S vaccination and SARS-CoV-2 variants. Study-wide background: The authors gave Ad26.COV2.S intramuscularly, either once or twice 56 days apart.

Treatment here: over 15 received Ad26.COV2.S at low or high dose, single or two shots; about 5 received placebo; per-sample allocation not given. Sampling was done on day 63 after the first vaccine or placebo injection. Participants' vaccine, an Ad26 vector, delivered Wuhan-strain SARS-CoV-2 spike. Profiled with immunoSEQ multiplex PCR; TCRdb holds only in-frame clones, not every one. The data contain about 390,000 clones, around 85% of them singletons. Study conclusions and caveats: Vaccinees and placebo recipients showed similar non-spike TCR breadth.

This clone was observed a few times. Its target is not known. The germline gives CDR1 MNHEY, CDR2 SVGEGT. With 2 bases clipped from V and 8 bases from J, the junction kept 5 bases outside the gene matches. The CDR3 runs 15 residues. This chain joins TRBV6-2 or TRBV6-3 and TRBJ2-3, with 12 bases aligning to TRBD1. This material consisted of peripheral blood, taken in a trial of Ad26.COV2.S vaccine versus placebo. The source is a person aged 18 to 59 who received the Ad26.COV2.S COVID-19 vaccine or a placebo. In nucleotides, the CDR3 is TGTGCCAGCAGTTACGGGACAGGGGGCCGAGGTACGCAGTATTTT. Its protein is CASSYGTGGRGTQYF.